This is a list of T cell receptor beta chains from one sample in a study of blood T cells in healthy people across ages. MiXCR was run by TCRdb on the 5' RACE reads, yielding one entry per CDR3 protein. The table includes about 1.7 million distinct CDR3 sequences, about 30% detected once. The sequenced sample was blood. These TCRs come from a woman in her 30s in good health. Both conserved end residues are part of each CDR3. The D gene is left open where the match is weak. Part of the rows lack a size; the others show once, few, many or a class for expanded clones.

j_call | v_call | d_call | clone_size | cdr3_nt | cdr3_aa
TRBJ2-1 | TRBV20-1 | TRBD1 | many | TGCAGTGCGACGAATACCGACAGGGTAGCCTACAATGAGCAGTTCTTC | CSATNTDRVAYNEQFF
TRBJ2-3 | TRBV6-1 | - | - | TGTGCCAGCAGTGAAATGAGTACGCAGTATTTT | CASSEMSTQYF
TRBJ2-2 | TRBV12-3/TRBV12-4 | - | - | TGTGCCAGCAGTCTAGTCTTAAGCACCGGGGAGCTGTTTTTT | CASSLVLSTGELFF
TRBJ2-2 | TRBV5-1 | - | - | TGCGCCAGCAGCTGGACCCAAACCACCGGGGAGCTGTTTTTT | CASSWTQTTGELFF
TRBJ1-4 | TRBV4-3 | - | - | TGCGCCAGCAGCCAAGAATGGGTCTCAACTAATGAAAAACTGTTTTTT | CASSQEWVSTNEKLFF
TRBJ1-1 | TRBV6-6 | - | few | TGTGCCAGCTCTTCAGGTACCACCCAAGCTTTCTTT | CASSSGTTQAFF
TRBJ2-7 | TRBV28 | - | - | TGTGCCAGCAGTCTCGACGTCAGGTTGGGGACCGAGCAGTACTTC | CASSLDVRLGTEQYF
TRBJ1-1 | TRBV10-3 | TRBD1 | few | TGTGCCATCAGATTAGGGACAGGGAGCATGAACACTGAAGCTTTCTTT | CAIRLGTGSMNTEAFF
TRBJ1-6 | TRBV6-2/TRBV6-3 | - | few | TGTGCCAGCTCCCCATCGCGTAGTTCGGTTCAGGCAGATAATTCACCCCTCCACTTT | CASSPSRSSVQADNSPLHF
TRBJ1-6 | TRBV6-6 | - | many | TGTGCCAGCAGCCTCGACCGGCAAAATTCACCCCTCCACTTT | CASSLDRQNSPLHF
TRBJ1-1 | TRBV24-1 | - | - | TGTGCCACCAGTGATTTGGTCGGCACGTTAAGGAGTAGCACTGAAGCTTTCTTT | CATSDLVGTLRSSTEAFF
TRBJ2-6 | TRBV7-9 | - | - | TGTGCCAGCAGCAGGCCGCAGGGGAATGGGGCCAACGTCCTGACTTTC | CASSRPQGNGANVLTF
TRBJ2-1 | TRBV7-6 | - | once | TGTGCCAGCAGCTTAGGAACGGGGGGCGGTGGTGAGCAGTTCTTC | CASSLGTGGGGEQFF
TRBJ2-5 | TRBV15 | TRBD1 | many | TGTGCCACCAGCAGAGCGGACAGGGGGTACCAAGAGACCCAGTACTTC | CATSRADRGYQETQYF
TRBJ1-4 | TRBV2 | - | - | TGTGCCAGCAAGGGAGGATATGAAAAACTGTTTTTT | CASKGGYEKLFF
TRBJ2-5 | TRBV2 | - | few | TGTGCCAGCAGTGAGTCGCCCCACAGGGAGGAGACCCAGTACTTC | CASSESPHREETQYF
TRBJ1-2 | TRBV4-1 | - | - | TGCGCCAGCAGCCCATTACAGGGCGTAGTCTATGGCTACACCTTC | CASSPLQGVVYGYTF
TRBJ2-3 | TRBV11-2 | - | - | TGTGCCATCAGCTTAGATGGTCAGGGCACAGATACGCAGTATTTT | CAISLDGQGTDTQYF
TRBJ2-1 | TRBV11-2 | - | few | TGTGCCAGCAGCTTAGAAGGGACACTCTACAATGAGCAGTTCTTC | CASSLEGTLYNEQFF
TRBJ1-1 | TRBV27 | TRBD1 | - | TGTGCCAGCAGTTTCTATACAGGGGGTGAAGCTTTCTTT | CASSFYTGGEAFF
TRBJ1-4 | TRBV6-1 | - | - | TGTGCCAGCAGTGGGGGGCCGGAGGCTAATGAAAAACTGTTTTTT | CASSGGPEANEKLFF
TRBJ1-5 | TRBV19 | TRBD1 | few | TGTGCCAGTAGTATTCCGGGACAGGGGCCGCCCCAGCATTTT | CASSIPGQGPPQHF
TRBJ2-6 | TRBV27 | - | many | TGTGCCAGCAGTTTTTTAATAGGTGCTGGGGCCAACGTCCTGACTTTC | CASSFLIGAGANVLTF
TRBJ2-3 | TRBV29-1 | - | many | TGCAGCGTTGACCGGGGGGCGCTGGGAGATACGCAGTATTTT | CSVDRGALGDTQYF
TRBJ2-6 | TRBV5-1 | TRBD1 | many | TGCGCCAGCAGCACCGGGACAGACTCTGGGGCCAACGTCCTGACTTTC | CASSTGTDSGANVLTF
TRBJ2-1 | TRBV5-1 | TRBD2 | many | TGCGCCAGCAGCTTCCTAGCGGGGGACTACAATGAGCAGTTCTTC | CASSFLAGDYNEQFF
TRBJ2-5 | TRBV12-3/TRBV12-4 | - | many | TGTGCCACCTCCCCCAGTTTCCAAGAGACCCAGTACTTC | CATSPSFQETQYF
TRBJ2-7 | TRBV2 | - | - | TGTGCCAGCAAAAACTACAATGAGCAGTACTTC | CASKNYNEQYF
TRBJ1-1 | TRBV3-1 | TRBD1 | - | TGTGCCAGCAGCCCGATCGGGACAGGGACCGTGCACACTGAAGCTTTCTTT | CASSPIGTGTVHTEAFF
TRBJ2-3 | TRBV28 | TRBD2 | - | TGTGCCAGCAAAACTAGCGGGGGGGCTAACACAGATACGCAGTATTTT | CASKTSGGANTDTQYF
TRBJ1-2 | TRBV5-1 | - | many | TGCGCCAGCAGCCGGACCCGACCGGGCGTGGATGGCTACACCTTC | CASSRTRPGVDGYTF
TRBJ2-1 | TRBV20-1 | TRBD1 | few | TGCAGTGCCACGGGACAGGGGTACAATGAGCAGTTCTTC | CSATGQGYNEQFF